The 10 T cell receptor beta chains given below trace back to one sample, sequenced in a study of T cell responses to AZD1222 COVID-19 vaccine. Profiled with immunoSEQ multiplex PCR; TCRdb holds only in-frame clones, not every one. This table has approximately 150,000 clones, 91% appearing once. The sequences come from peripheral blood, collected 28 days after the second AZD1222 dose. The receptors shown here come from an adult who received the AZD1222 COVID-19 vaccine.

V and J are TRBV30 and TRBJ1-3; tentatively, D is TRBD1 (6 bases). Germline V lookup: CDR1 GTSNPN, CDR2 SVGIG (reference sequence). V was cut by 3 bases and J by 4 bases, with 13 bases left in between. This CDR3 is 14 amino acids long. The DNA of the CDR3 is TGTGCCTGGAGACCACAGGGTGCGGGAAACACCATATATTTT. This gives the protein CAWRPQGAGNTIYF.

The CDR3 loop is CASSAGTDTEAFF. Written as DNA, the CDR3 is TGCGCCAGCAGCGCCGGGACAGACACTGAAGCTTTCTTT. This chain uses TRBV5-1 with TRBJ1-1; 7 nucleotides match TRBD1. Looked up from germline, CDR1 is SGHRS and CDR2 is YFSETQ. The CDR3 contains 13 residues. V shed 4 bases and J 3 bases; nucleotides not matched to a gene: 3.

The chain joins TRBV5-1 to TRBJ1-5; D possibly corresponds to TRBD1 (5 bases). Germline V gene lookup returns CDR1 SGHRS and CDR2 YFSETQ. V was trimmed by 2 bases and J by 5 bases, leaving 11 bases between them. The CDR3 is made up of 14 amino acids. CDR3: CASSLEGVDQPQHF. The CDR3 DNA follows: TGCGCCAGCAGCTTAGAAGGGGTGGATCAGCCCCAGCATTTT. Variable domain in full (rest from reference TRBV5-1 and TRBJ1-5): KAGVTQTPRYLIKTRGQQVTLSCSPISGHRSVSWYQQTPGQGLQFLFEYFSETQRNKGNFPGRFSGRQFSNSRSEMNVSTLELGDSALYLCASSLEGVDQPQHFGDGTRLSIL.

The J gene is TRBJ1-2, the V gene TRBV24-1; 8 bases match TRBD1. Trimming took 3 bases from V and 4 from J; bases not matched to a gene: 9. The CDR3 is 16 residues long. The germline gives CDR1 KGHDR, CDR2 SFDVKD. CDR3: CATSDTGTGGVYGYTF. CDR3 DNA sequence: TGTGCCACCAGTGATACCGGGACAGGAGGAGTCTATGGCTACACCTTC.

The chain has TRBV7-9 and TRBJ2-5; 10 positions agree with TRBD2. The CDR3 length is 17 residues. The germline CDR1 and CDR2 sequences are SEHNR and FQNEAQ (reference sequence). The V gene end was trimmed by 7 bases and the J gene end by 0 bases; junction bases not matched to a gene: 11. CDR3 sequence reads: CASNQRASGSYQETQYF. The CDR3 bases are TGTGCCAGCAACCAAAGAGCTAGCGGGAGTTACCAAGAGACCCAGTACTTC.

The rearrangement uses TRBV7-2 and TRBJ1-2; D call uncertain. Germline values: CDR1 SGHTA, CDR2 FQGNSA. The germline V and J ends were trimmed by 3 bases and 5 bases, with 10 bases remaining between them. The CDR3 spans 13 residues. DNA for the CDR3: TGTGCCAGCAGCTTTCCCGGGATTTATGGCTACACCTTC. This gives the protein CASSFPGIYGYTF.

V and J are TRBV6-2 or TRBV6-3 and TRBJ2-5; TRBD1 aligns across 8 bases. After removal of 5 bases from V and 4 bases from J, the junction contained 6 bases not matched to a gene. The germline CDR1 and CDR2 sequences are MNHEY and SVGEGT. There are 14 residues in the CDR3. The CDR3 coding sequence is TGTGCCAGCAGTAAGGGTCAGGGGGCAGAGACCCAGTACTTC. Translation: CASSKGQGAETQYF.

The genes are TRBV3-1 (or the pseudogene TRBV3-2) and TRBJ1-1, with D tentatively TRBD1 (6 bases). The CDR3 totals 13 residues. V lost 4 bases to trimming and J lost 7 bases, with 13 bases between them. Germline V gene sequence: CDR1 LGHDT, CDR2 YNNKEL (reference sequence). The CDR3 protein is CASSLRMDSEAFF. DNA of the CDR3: TGTGCCAGCAGCCTAAGGATGGACAGTGAAGCTTTCTTT.

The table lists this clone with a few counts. CDR3 amino acids: CATQPGGSSYEQYV. The CDR3 bases are TGTGCCACGCAACCGGGGGGCAGCTCCTACGAGCAGTACGTC. The chain is built from TRBV24-1 and TRBJ2-7; possibly TRBD2 for D (7 bases). V shed 10 bases and J shed 0 bases, with 15 bases lying between them. The germline gives CDR1 KGHDR, CDR2 SFDVKD. This CDR3 is built from 14 residues.

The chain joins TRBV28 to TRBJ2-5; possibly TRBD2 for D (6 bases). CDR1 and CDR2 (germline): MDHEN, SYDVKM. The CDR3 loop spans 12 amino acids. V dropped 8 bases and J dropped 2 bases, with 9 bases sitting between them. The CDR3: CASLGLQETQYF. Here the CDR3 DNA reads TGTGCCAGCCTGGGACTGCAAGAGACCCAGTACTTC.